Below, 28 T cell receptor beta chains from the same sample are listed, as sequenced in a study of CD8 T cells in ankylosing spondylitis. Study-wide results and caveats: There was a TCR beta motif, made of several highly homologous variants, that appeared characteristic of ankylosing spondylitis blood.

TCRdb used MiXCR to reprocess the 5' RACE reads, holding one entry per CDR3 protein. Here the sample spans some 400,000 distinct CDR3 sequences, about a fifth being singletons. No antigen has been identified for these receptors. Sequencing was done on a sample of blood, either unsorted or a sorted T cell fraction (not recorded which). The receptor set was obtained from a male donor with ankylosing spondylitis.

The chain carries TRBV3-1 and TRBJ2-1, with D possibly TRBD2 on 6 matching bases. Trimming shortened V by 3 bases and J by 12 bases, and 12 bases separated the two germline ends. Germline V gene data show CDR1 as LGHDT and CDR2 as YNNKEL (reference sequence). The CDR3 consists of 12 residues. CDR3 in DNA: TGTGCCAGCAGCCAGACGGAGGGCCGGCAGTTCTTC. This gives the protein CASSQTEGRQFF.

The chain carries TRBV6-6 and TRBJ2-1, with TRBD1 matching over 9 bases. The CDR3 covers 12 residues. CDR1 and CDR2 (germline): MNHNY, SVGAGI (reference sequence). The V segment lost 8 bases and the J segment 16 bases; nucleotides outside the gene matches: 12. The CDR3 sequence is CASSRGDRVGFF. The CDR3 DNA reads TGTGCCAGCTCCCGAGGGGACAGGGTTGGATTCTTC.

The rearrangement joins TRBV20-1 to TRBJ1-5; 9 nucleotides align to TRBD1. V shed 0 bases, J shed 5 bases, and the junction held 2 bases outside the gene matches. Germline loops: CDR1 DFQATT, CDR2 SNEGSKA (reference sequence). CDR3 length equals 14 residues. CDR3 coding DNA: TGCAGTGCTAGAGACGGGACAGGGTATCAGCCCCAGCATTTT. Translation: CSARDGTGYQPQHF.

The V call is TRBV20-1, the J call TRBJ1-6, with D maybe TRBD1 (5 bases). CDR3 length: 15 amino acids. Germline CDR1 reads DFQATT; CDR2 reads SNEGSKA (reference sequence). V lost 5 bases, J lost 0 bases, and 11 bases lay in between. The CDR3 region is CSASGSSSYNSPLHF. The CDR3 nucleotides read TGCAGTGCTTCAGGGTCTAGCTCCTATAATTCACCCCTCCACTTT.

This chain connects TRBV6-1 to TRBJ1-1; D unresolved. The ends were cut back, 7 bases at V and 1 base at J, with 13 bases in the middle. This CDR3 region has 14 residues. Germline lookup yields CDR1 MNHNS and CDR2 SASEGT. The CDR3 DNA is TGTGCCAGCACCGACCCGGCGGGGAACACTGAAGCTTTCTTT. This encodes CASTDPAGNTEAFF.

This clonotype occurred once. The chain couples TRBV3-1 to TRBJ2-1; the D gene is possibly TRBD2 (6 bases). CDR3 length: 14 amino acids. Germline V CDR1 and CDR2: LGHDT, YNNKEL (reference sequence). Between the trimmed V and J ends, which lost 1 base and 8 bases, there was a span of 12 bases. The CDR3 is CASSQVLAIYEQFF. DNA of the CDR3: TGTGCCAGCAGCCAAGTTCTAGCGATCTATGAGCAGTTCTTC.

V is TRBV20-1 and J is TRBJ2-1; possible D gene TRBD2, 6 bases. CDR3 length equals 16 residues. V lost 3 bases, J lost 4 bases, and 19 bases lay in between. Germline loops: CDR1 DFQATT, CDR2 SNEGSKA (reference sequence). The CDR3 DNA follows: TGCAGTGCTAGGGTCTCCGGGGCTAGCGAGTACAATGAGCAGTTCTTC. This gives the protein CSARVSGASEYNEQFF.

This clonotype occurred a few times. The CDR3 nucleotides read TGCGCCAGCAACTCCGGGGAAACCACCGGGGAGCTGTTTTTT. Translated: CASNSGETTGELFF. V is TRBV5-1 and J is TRBJ2-2, with D perhaps TRBD2 (5 bases). Trimming left V 6 bases short and J 4 bases short, with 13 bases between. This CDR3 is 14 amino acids long. Germline lookup yields CDR1 SGHRS and CDR2 YFSETQ.

This clonotype was seen repeatedly, ten times or more. This chain joins TRBV29-1 and TRBJ1-2; possibly TRBD1 for D (5 bases). The germline V gene has CDR1 SQVTM and CDR2 ANQGSEA. Trimming took off 7 bases at V and 5 bases at J, with 20 bases between the two ends. The CDR3 totals 14 residues. The CDR3 loop is CSAAGGSRSYGYTF. The CDR3 DNA follows: TGCAGCGCCGCTGGGGGGAGCAGGTCGTATGGCTACACCTTC.

This clonotype appeared a few times. The rearrangement joins TRBV12-3 or TRBV12-4 to TRBJ2-2; no firm D call. Trimming left V 6 bases short and J 4 bases short, with 6 bases between. CDR3 length equals 12 residues. The CDR3 DNA is TGTGCCAGCAGCCGACCCACCGGGGAGCTGTTTTTT. Translating it yields CASSRPTGELFF.

This clonotype was seen a handful of times. The chain carries TRBV10-3 and TRBJ2-7, with TRBD2 matching 9 bases. Germline V lookup: CDR1 ENHRY, CDR2 SYGVKD. The CDR3 is 16 amino acids. The V and J ends lost 0 bases and 7 bases, in that order; junction bases with no gene match: 10. The CDR3 DNA follows: TGTGCCATCAGTGAGTCTGGCGGGAGGGCCTCTCGAGAGCAGTACTTC. As protein: CAISESGGRASREQYF.

This clonotype was detected only a few times. V gene TRBV7-3 combines with J gene TRBJ2-1, with TRBD2 identical over 7 bases. CDR1 is SGHTA, CDR2 FQGTGA, per germline. This CDR3 spans 14 amino acids. The V and J ends lost 1 base and 6 bases, in that order; junction bases with no gene match: 3. The CDR3 loop is CASSLNLAANEQFF. The DNA for the CDR3 is TGTGCCAGCAGCTTAAATCTAGCGGCCAATGAGCAGTTCTTC.

Only a few counts were recorded for this clonotype. The gene calls are TRBV29-1 and TRBJ2-1, with D hard to call. CDR1 is SQVTM, CDR2 ANQGSEA, per germline. The CDR3 contains 13 residues. The V end was cut by 7 bases, the J end by 3 bases, with 13 bases between. CDR3 nucleotide sequence: TGCAGCGCCGCTCTCTCCCTCTACAATGAGCAGTTCTTC. Protein sequence: CSAALSLYNEQFF.

This clonotype was counted between two and nine times. V and J are TRBV7-3 and TRBJ2-1, with a possible D match to TRBD1 (5 bases). Deletions cut 3 bases from V and 9 bases from J, with 12 bases between. The CDR3 contains 13 residues. Germline V gene data show CDR1 as SGHTA and CDR2 as FQGTGA. The chain's CDR3 is CASSLGQGGEQFF. The DNA for the CDR3 is TGTGCCAGCAGCTTGGGCCAGGGTGGTGAGCAGTTCTTC.

This clonotype was counted a few times. V is TRBV20-1 and J is TRBJ2-7; D tentatively fits TRBD1 or TRBD2 (5 bases each). V dropped 1 base and J dropped 3 bases, with 16 bases sitting between them. The CDR3 contains 15 residues. Germline V CDR1 and CDR2: DFQATT, SNEGSKA (reference sequence). CDR3 amino acids: CSARGGDPWDYEQYF. The CDR3 nucleotides read TGCAGTGCTAGAGGAGGGGACCCCTGGGACTACGAGCAGTACTTC.

This clonotype was detected only a few times. CDR3 in amino acids: CASSLFPGENTEAFF. In nucleotides, the CDR3 is TGCGCCAGCAGCTTGTTTCCAGGTGAGAACACTGAAGCTTTCTTT. The V call is TRBV5-1, the J call TRBJ1-1, with D hard to call. Germline lookup yields CDR1 SGHRS and CDR2 YFSETQ. This CDR3 has 15 amino acids. The germline V and J ends were trimmed by 1 base and 1 base, with 11 bases remaining between them.

This clonotype was counted only a few times. This chain uses TRBV12-3 or TRBV12-4 with TRBJ2-4, with 7 bases identical to TRBD1. This CDR3 contains 13 residues. Losses at the gene ends were 8 bases for V and 5 bases for J; bases not matched to a gene: 6. The CDR3 is CASGRQGENIQYF. The CDR3 DNA reads as TGTGCCAGCGGTAGACAGGGAGAAAACATTCAGTACTTC.

J is TRBJ2-4 and V is TRBV5-1; D gene ambiguous. V shed 0 bases and J shed 0 bases, with 10 bases lying between them. CDR1 and CDR2 (germline): SGHRS, YFSETQ. The CDR3 loop spans 16 amino acids. The DNA of the CDR3 is TGCGCCAGCAGCTTGGGGGGTGAGCTAGCCAAAAACATTCAGTACTTC. This translates into CASSLGGELAKNIQYF.

This clonotype was found a few times. V gene TRBV7-2 combines with J gene TRBJ2-7; the D gene could be TRBD1 or TRBD2 (6 bases each). Germline V CDR1 and CDR2: SGHTA, FQGNSA. The CDR3 runs to 14 residues. The ends were cut back, 1 base at V and 3 bases at J, with 10 bases in the middle. The CDR3 DNA is TGTGCCAGCAGCTTAGAGGGGGGATACTACGAGCAGTACTTC. Translating gives CASSLEGGYYEQYF.

This clonotype has just a few counts. The rearrangement uses TRBV18 and TRBJ2-7; TRBD2 aligns across 9 bases. The CDR3 is 16 residues long. The germline CDR1 and CDR2 sequences are KGHSH and LQKENI. J was trimmed by 4 bases and V by 3 bases; bases with no gene match: 10. The CDR3 bases are TGTGCCAGCTCACCTGACACGGGACTAGCCTTGTACGAGCAGTACTTC. This sequence encodes CASSPDTGLALYEQYF.

This clonotype was seen only a few times. The gene calls are TRBV20-1 and TRBJ2-4, with D possibly being TRBD1 (5 bases). Germline assignment: CDR1 DFQATT and CDR2 SNEGSKA (reference sequence). Deletions cut 6 bases from V and 3 bases from J, with 18 bases between. CDR3 length: 15 amino acids. Here the CDR3 reads CSALTAQWGKNIQYF. For the CDR3, the DNA is TGCAGTGCCCTGACAGCGCAGTGGGGCAAAAACATTCAGTACTTC.

V and J are TRBV3-1 and TRBJ2-5; TRBD2 agrees at 12 bases. The CDR3 runs 15 residues. The V gene end was trimmed by 1 base and the J gene end by 5 bases; junction bases not matched to a gene: 2. CDR1 is LGHDT, CDR2 YNNKEL, per germline (reference sequence). The CDR3 bases are TGTGCCAGCAGCCAAGGACTAGCGGGAGTTGAGACCCAGTACTTC. Its protein is CASSQGLAGVETQYF.

The chain recombines TRBV6-2 or TRBV6-3 with TRBJ1-1; D possibly corresponds to TRBD1 (6 bases). The V and J ends lost 4 bases and 12 bases respectively, with 15 bases between them. The CDR3 is made up of 12 amino acids. Germline CDR1 reads MNHEY; CDR2 reads SVGEGT. CDR3 in amino acids: CASSFTGLMTFF. Written as DNA, the CDR3 is TGTGCCAGCAGTTTTACAGGGCTCATGACTTTCTTT.

The V gene is TRBV7-2, the J gene TRBJ1-2; D is unclear. The V gene lost 1 base and the J gene lost 10 bases, with 16 bases spanning the gap. Per the germline V gene, CDR1 is SGHTA and CDR2 is FQGNSA. The CDR3 is 14 amino acids. The DNA for the CDR3 is TGTGCCAGCAGCTTAGAGGGCAGGATTGTCGACTACACCTTC. This encodes CASSLEGRIVDYTF. The full variable domain, completed using reference TRBV7-2 and TRBJ1-2, is GAGVSQSPSNKVTEKGKDVELRCDPISGHTALYWYRQSLGQGLEFLIYFQGNSAPDKSGLPSDRFSAERTGGSVSTLTIQRTQQEDSAVYLCASSLEGRIVDYTFGSGTRLTVV.

The V gene is TRBV9, the J gene TRBJ2-1, with 7 bases that match TRBD1. Germline CDR1 and CDR2: SGDLS and YYNGEE. The CDR3 consists of 13 residues. V was pared by 3 bases and J by 7 bases, with 4 bases of the junction left unmatched. The DNA of the CDR3 is TGTGCCAGCAGCGCCCGACAGGGAAATGAGCAGTTCTTC. Its translation is CASSARQGNEQFF.

The chain uses TRBV15 and TRBJ2-1, with D unresolved. V was cut by 0 bases and J by 0 bases, with 6 bases left in between. CDR3 length equals 15 residues. Germline CDR1 and CDR2: LNHNV and YYDKDF (reference sequence). The CDR3 here is CATSREPDSYNEQFF. The CDR3 DNA sequence: TGTGCCACCAGCAGAGAGCCAGACTCCTACAATGAGCAGTTCTTC.

V and J are TRBV11-2 and TRBJ2-7; 8 bases are a match to TRBD1. From germline, CDR1 is SGHAT and CDR2 FQNNGV. The V gene end was trimmed by 1 base and the J gene end by 5 bases; junction bases not matched to a gene: 4. The length of the CDR3 is 14 residues. CDR3 coding DNA: TGTGCCAGCAGCTTAGCAGGACAGGGACACGAGCAGTACTTC. Translated: CASSLAGQGHEQYF.

Ten or more counts support this clonotype. The rearrangement links TRBV7-3 to TRBJ1-2; tentatively, D is TRBD1 (6 bases). V shed 0 bases and J shed 5 bases, with 22 bases lying between them. Germline values: CDR1 SGHTA, CDR2 FQGTGA. The CDR3 consists of 18 residues. CDR3 amino acids: CASSLTYVAQGTRYGYTF. In DNA, the CDR3 is TGTGCCAGCAGCTTAACATACGTGGCTCAGGGGACGCGGTATGGCTACACCTTC.